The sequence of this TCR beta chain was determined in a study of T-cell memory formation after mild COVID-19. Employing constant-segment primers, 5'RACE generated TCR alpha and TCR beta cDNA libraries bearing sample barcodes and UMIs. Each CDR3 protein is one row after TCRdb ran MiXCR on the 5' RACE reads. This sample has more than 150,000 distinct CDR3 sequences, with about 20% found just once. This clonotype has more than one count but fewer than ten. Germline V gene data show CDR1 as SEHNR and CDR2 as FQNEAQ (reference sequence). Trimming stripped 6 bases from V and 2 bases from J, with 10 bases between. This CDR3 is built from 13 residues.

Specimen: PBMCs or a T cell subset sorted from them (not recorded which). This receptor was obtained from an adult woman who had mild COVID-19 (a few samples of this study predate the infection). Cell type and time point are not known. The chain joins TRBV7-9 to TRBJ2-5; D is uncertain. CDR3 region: CASSPEGQETQYF. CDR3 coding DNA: TGTGCCAGCAGTCCCGAAGGACAAGAGACCCAGTACTTC. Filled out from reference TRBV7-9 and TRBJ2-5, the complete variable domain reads DTGVSQNPRHKITKRGQNVTFRCDPISEHNRLYWYRQTLGQGPEFLTYFQNEAQLEKSRLLSDRFSAERPKGSFSTLEIQRTEQGDSAMYLCASSPEGQETQYFGPGTRLLVL.